These T cell receptor beta chains were read from a single sample in a study of blood T cell repertoires in COVID-19. Profiling relied on immunoSEQ multiplex PCR, and the TCRdb table lists in-frame clones only, not all of them. The sample lists some 170,000 clones, around 80% occurring once. The material sequenced was peripheral blood. The source of these receptors is a man aged 55 to 70 with active or convalescent COVID-19. Both conserved end residues are part of each CDR3. D genes are given only for firm matches. Part of the rows lack a size; the others show once, few, many or a class for expanded clones.

size,V,D,J,CDR3,DNA
NA,TRBV20-1,TRBD1,TRBJ1-2,CSASGDRVRPGYTF,TGCAGTGCGAGTGGGGACAGGGTCCGGCCTGGCTACACCTTC
once,TRBV20-1,TRBD1,TRBJ1-5,CSASPTGAFSNQPQHF,TGCAGTGCTAGTCCGACAGGGGCCTTTAGCAATCAGCCCCAGCATTTT
few,TRBV3-1/TRBV3-2,TRBD1,TRBJ1-5,CASSQTHDRVNQPQHF,TGTGCCAGCAGCCAAACGCACGACAGGGTCAATCAGCCCCAGCATTTT
NA,TRBV18,TRBD1,TRBJ2-6,CASSYGTGNTGANVLTF,TGTGCCAGCTCATACGGGACAGGGAACACTGGGGCCAACGTCCTGACTTTC
NA,TRBV5-6,NA,TRBJ2-3,CASSYGALGLRDTQYF,TGTGCCAGCAGCTATGGGGCGCTGGGTCTTCGAGATACGCAGTATTTT
few,TRBV2,NA,TRBJ2-1,CASSESRQVGSVF,TGTGCCAGCAGTGAATCTCGTCAGGTGGGTTCGGTCTTC
once,TRBV10-3,NA,TRBJ2-3,CAISERASGTDTQYF,TGTGCCATCAGTGAGAGGGCTAGCGGCACAGATACGCAGTATTTT
NA,TRBV6-5,TRBD1,TRBJ1-6,CASVGQGYNSPLHF,TGTGCTTCGGTTGGACAGGGTTATAATTCACCCCTCCACTTT
NA,TRBV18,NA,TRBJ1-1,CASSPSTTGRLNTEAFF,TGTGCCAGCTCACCATCGACTACTGGACGTTTGAACACTGAAGCTTTCTTT
NA,TRBV18,TRBD1,TRBJ1-5,CASSPGTGGSNQPQHF,TGTGCCAGCTCACCGGGGACAGGGGGGAGCAATCAGCCCCAGCATTTT